This T cell receptor beta chain was identified in a study of T-cell memory formation after mild COVID-19. For this clonotype: The antigen is not known.

In germline, CDR1 is SGHNT, CDR2 YYREEE (reference sequence). Deletions cut 0 bases from V and 10 bases from J, with 12 bases between. This CDR3 region has 13 residues. Whole-study findings and limits: Memory from before infection featured some responding clones, which suggests cross-reactive memory joined. Clones contracting over day 15 to 85 were CD4/CD8 balanced, with later expanders leaning CD4+.

TCRdb fed the 5' RACE reads into MiXCR, producing one record per CDR3 protein. The table has under 600,000 distinct CDR3 sequences, about 20% seen once. The sequenced sample consisted of PBMCs or a T cell subset sorted from them (not recorded which). The V and J genes are TRBV5-4 and TRBJ2-3, with D possibly being TRBD2 (5 bases). This receptor was obtained from an adult woman who had mild COVID-19 (a few samples of this study predate the infection). Cell type and time point are not known. CDR3 amino acids: CASSLDAPGSQYF. The DNA for the CDR3 is TGTGCCAGCAGCTTGGACGCCCCGGGGTCGCAGTATTTT.